A single sample gave rise to the 32 T cell receptor beta chains below, sequenced in a study of T cells in tuberculosis. Method: immunoSEQ multiplex PCR; TCRdb's copy keeps in-frame clones and lacks some. The sample lists about 5,500 clones; 97% were seen once. Regarding time point: new active TB diagnosis, blood taken before or within 7 days of starting treatment. Sequenced material: PBMCs, taken at tuberculosis diagnosis. All receptors derive from an adult with tuberculosis.

DNA for the CDR3: TGTGCCAGCAGCTTAGATCTACTAGCGGGAGAGGGGCAGTTCTTC. Residues: CASSLDLLAGEGQFF. The gene calls are TRBV11-2 and TRBJ2-1; 11 nucleotides match TRBD2. The V gene end was trimmed by 0 bases and the J gene end by 12 bases; junction bases not matched to a gene: 7. The CDR3 has 15 amino acids. Germline V gene data show CDR1 as SGHAT and CDR2 as FQNNGV.

This clone was observed once. This sequence joins TRBV4-1 and TRBJ2-7; the D gene is possibly TRBD2 (6 bases). From germline, CDR1 is MGHRA and CDR2 YSYEKL. Trimming shortened V by 0 bases and J by 9 bases, and 21 bases separated the two germline ends. The CDR3 totals 16 residues. CDR3 sequence (DNA): TGCGCCAGCAGCCAAGATAGAGAGAGACTAGTCTCGGGGCAGTACTTC. Residues: CASSQDRERLVSGQYF.

The chain is built from TRBV4-2 and TRBJ2-7, with 8 positions matching TRBD1. V lost 0 bases to trimming and J lost 5 bases; unmatched junction nucleotides: 9. Germline-derived CDR1 and CDR2 are LGHNA and YNFKEQ. There are 16 residues in the CDR3. The CDR3: CASSQELVGRGHEQYF. The CDR3 DNA reads as TGTGCCAGCAGCCAAGAACTTGTGGGCAGGGGGCACGAGCAGTACTTC.

This rearrangement joins TRBV6-1 to TRBJ2-1; unclear D gene. V was clipped by 0 bases and J by 3 bases, with 12 bases between them. Germline V lookup: CDR1 MNHNS, CDR2 SASEGT. The CDR3 consists of 16 residues. The CDR3 sequence is CASSEAFSQVYNEQFF. As DNA, the CDR3 is TGTGCCAGCAGTGAAGCGTTCTCTCAGGTCTACAATGAGCAGTTCTTC.

Comments on this clone: The junction departs from the called germline gene at one end, perhaps through a read error. V usage is TRBV27 and J usage is TRBJ2-3; the match to TRBD1 covers 9 bases. Germline V lookup: CDR1 MNHEY, CDR2 SMNVEV (reference sequence). The CDR3 spans 11 residues. The chain's CDR3 is CASSLGQGNGF. CDR3 coding DNA: TGTGCCAGCAGTTTAGGACAGGGGAACGGCTTT.

This sequence joins TRBV11-1 and TRBJ2-2, with 8 bases fitting TRBD1. This CDR3 region has 15 residues. In germline, CDR1 is SGHAT, CDR2 FQDESV (reference sequence). Germline trimming cut 5 bases from V and 5 bases from J; bases unmatched to any gene: 7. This CDR3 reads CASSPQGARTGELFF. CDR3 sequence (DNA): TGTGCCAGCAGCCCCCAGGGGGCGCGGACCGGGGAGCTGTTTTTT.

The chain has TRBV29-1 and TRBJ2-3, with 10 bases fitting TRBD2. Germline CDR1 SQVTM, CDR2 ANQGSEA. CDR3 length equals 15 residues. The V segment lost 2 bases and the J segment 2 bases; nucleotides outside the gene matches: 4. CDR3 residues: CSVERLAGTTDTQYF. The CDR3 nucleotides read TGCAGCGTTGAAAGACTAGCGGGCACCACAGATACGCAGTATTTT.

The V gene is TRBV27, the J gene TRBJ1-2, with a weak D call TRBD1 (5 bases). This CDR3 has 13 amino acids. Germline V gene sequence: CDR1 MNHEY, CDR2 SMNVEV (reference sequence). V was trimmed by 2 bases and J by 4 bases, leaving 8 bases between them. CDR3 DNA: TGTGCCAGCAGTTTAGTCGGGGGCTATGGCTACACCTTC. This translates into CASSLVGGYGYTF.

The J gene is TRBJ1-2, the V gene TRBV6-1; 8 bases agree with TRBD1. Germline loops: CDR1 MNHNS, CDR2 SASEGT. J lost 0 bases, V lost 0 bases, and 18 bases had no gene match. This CDR3 contains 21 residues. This CDR3 is CASSEAVNNRARGPSNYGYTF. The CDR3 DNA reads as TGTGCCAGCAGTGAAGCGGTAAATAATCGGGCCAGGGGGCCCTCTAACTATGGCTACACCTTC.

This sequence joins TRBV9 and TRBJ2-7, with 8 bases fitting TRBD2. V lost 3 bases, J lost 2 bases, and 7 bases stayed unmatched. This CDR3 region has 15 residues. Germline assignment: CDR1 SGDLS and CDR2 YYNGEE. The DNA of the CDR3 is TGTGCCAGCAGCGCAACTCCGGGACTAGCCTACGAGCAGTACTTC. It yields the protein CASSATPGLAYEQYF.

The chain couples TRBV29-1 to TRBJ2-1; D remains unclear. CDR3 length equals 11 residues. In germline, CDR1 is SQVTM, CDR2 ANQGSEA. V dropped 5 bases and J dropped 5 bases, with 7 bases sitting between them. The CDR3 nucleotides read TGCAGCGTTTTTCAGGACAATGAGCAGTTCTTC. Translation: CSVFQDNEQFF.

The genes are TRBV19 and TRBJ2-7, with unresolved D. V lost 3 bases to trimming and J lost 7 bases, with 7 bases between them. Germline V gives CDR1 LNHDA, CDR2 SQIVND (reference sequence). The CDR3 runs to 11 residues. The CDR3, as DNA: TGTGCCAGTAGTATCCCCGGGGAGCAGTACTTC. Protein sequence: CASSIPGEQYF.

This clone came up once. The chain recombines TRBV5-4 with TRBJ1-3, with a weak D call TRBD1 (6 bases). The CDR3 is 14 residues long. CDR1 is SGHNT and CDR2 is YYREEE in the germline V gene (reference sequence). Trimming stripped 4 bases from V and 2 bases from J, with 10 bases between. This chain's CDR3 is CASSRRQAGNTIYF. CDR3 DNA sequence: TGTGCCAGCAGCCGGAGACAGGCTGGAAACACCATATATTTT.

The chain uses TRBV7-2 and TRBJ2-1, with 11 nucleotides matching TRBD2. Germline V CDR1 and CDR2: SGHTA, FQGNSA. With 0 bases clipped from V and 15 bases from J, the junction kept 13 bases outside the gene matches. This CDR3 region has 16 residues. The CDR3 is CASSLAPGLAVVGRFF. In DNA form, the CDR3 reads TGTGCCAGCAGCTTAGCTCCGGGACTAGCGGTCGTTGGTAGGTTCTTC.

The rearrangement links TRBV6-1 to TRBJ2-3, with D maybe TRBD2 (5 bases). V was clipped by 5 bases and J by 5 bases, with 11 bases between them. CDR1 is MNHNS and CDR2 is SASEGT in the germline V gene. The CDR3 totals 13 residues. CDR3 nucleotide sequence: TGTGCCAGCAGTCTCCGGACTGGAGATACGCAGTATTTT. Translated: CASSLRTGDTQYF.

A single count supports this clone. The V and J genes are TRBV2 and TRBJ2-7; 7 bases are a match to TRBD2. Germline V lookup: CDR1 SNHLY, CDR2 FYNNEI. With 4 bases clipped from V and 4 bases from J, the junction kept 7 bases outside the gene matches. The CDR3 has 14 amino acids. The CDR3 bases are TGTGCCAGCAGTGCCCCTAGCGGTGTGTACGAGCAGTACTTC. This gives the protein CASSAPSGVYEQYF. The variable domain in full, with the rest retrieved from reference TRBV2 and TRBJ2-7, is EPEVTQTPSHQVTQMGQEVILRCVPISNHLYFYWYRQILGQKVEFLVSFYNNEISEKSEIFDDQFSVERPDGSNFTLKIRSTKLEDSAMYFCASSAPSGVYEQYFGPGTRLTVT.

This sequence joins TRBV7-2 and TRBJ2-5, with 10 positions matching TRBD1. The CDR3 extends over 15 amino acids. Looked up from germline, CDR1 is SGHTA and CDR2 is FQGNSA. The ends lost 5 bases at V and 5 bases at J; junction bases unmatched: 8. DNA of the CDR3: TGTGCCAGCAGCCCACCAGGGACAGGGGACGAGACCCAGTACTTC. Its translation: CASSPPGTGDETQYF.

The chain has TRBV4-1 and TRBJ2-1; 13 bases align to TRBD2. This CDR3 contains 17 residues. Germline V gives CDR1 MGHRA, CDR2 YSYEKL. The trim removed 6 bases at V and 3 bases at J, leaving 8 bases unmatched. The DNA for the CDR3 is TGCGCCAGCAGTCACACCCGACTAGCGGGGGGCTACAATGAGCAGTTCTTC. It codes for CASSHTRLAGGYNEQFF.

The chain combines TRBV11-2 with TRBJ2-7, with 10 bases identical to TRBD2. Germline-derived CDR1 and CDR2 are SGHAT and FQNNGV. The CDR3 loop spans 16 amino acids. V was clipped by 5 bases and J by 3 bases; unmatched bases: 10. This CDR3 is CASSPPGVAGGYEQYF. Written as DNA, the CDR3 is TGTGCCAGCAGCCCACCGGGGGTAGCGGGGGGCTACGAGCAGTACTTC.

The gene calls are TRBV30 and TRBJ1-2; unclear D gene. Per the germline V gene, CDR1 is GTSNPN and CDR2 is SVGIG (reference sequence). Trimming took 5 bases from V and 4 from J, leaving 14 bases between them. The CDR3 has 13 amino acids. The DNA of the CDR3 is TGTGCCTGGGATAACTCGGGGTTCTATGGCTACACCTTC. Protein sequence: CAWDNSGFYGYTF.

The chain is built from TRBV11-2 and TRBJ2-1, with D possibly being TRBD2 (6 bases). In germline, CDR1 is SGHAT, CDR2 FQNNGV. The CDR3 sequence is 15 residues long. V shed 1 base and J shed 3 bases, with 10 bases lying between them. CDR3 DNA sequence: TGTGCCAGCAGCTTAGGGCAGGGAGGCTACAATGAGCAGTTCTTC. It codes for CASSLGQGGYNEQFF.

The V call is TRBV6-6, the J call TRBJ2-3; no definite D call. CDR1 is MNHNY and CDR2 is SVGAGI in the germline V gene (reference sequence). Deletions cut 6 bases from V and 2 bases from J, with 12 bases between. This CDR3 is built from 14 residues. The CDR3 loop is CASRVTYYTDTQYF. CDR3 in DNA: TGTGCCAGCAGGGTAACCTATTACACAGATACGCAGTATTTT.

This chain connects TRBV7-9 to TRBJ2-1; maybe TRBD2 (5 bases). Germline CDR1 and CDR2: SEHNR and FQNEAQ (reference sequence). The CDR3 contains 18 residues. Trimming removed 1 base at V and 6 bases at J, with 22 bases between. As DNA, the CDR3 is TGTGCCAGCAGCTTAGGGACTTTCACAGCGCAACAAATCAATGAGCAGTTCTTC. Protein: CASSLGTFTAQQINEQFF.

V is TRBV5-1 and J is TRBJ2-7, with D uncertain. The CDR3 covers 14 residues. CDR1 SGHRS and CDR2 YFSETQ come from the germline V gene. V was shortened by 0 bases and J by 5 bases, with 12 bases between the two germline ends. The CDR3 DNA sequence: TGCGCCAGCAGCTTGGATCTAATTCTGGACGAGCAGTACTTC. It specifies CASSLDLILDEQYF.

This sequence joins TRBV29-1 and TRBJ1-2, with D unresolved. CDR3 size: 12 residues. Germline V gene lookup returns CDR1 SQVTM and CDR2 ANQGSEA. The V end lost 2 bases, the J end lost 2 bases, and 6 bases lay between the germline ends. CDR3 sequence (DNA): TGCAGCGTTGAACGGCGGAACTATGGCTACACCTTC. Translation gives CSVERRNYGYTF.

The chain carries TRBV5-1 and TRBJ1-2; 8 nucleotides agree with TRBD1. The V gene end was trimmed by 4 bases and the J gene end by 4 bases; junction bases not matched to a gene: 9. CDR3 size: 15 residues. The germline V gene encodes CDR1 SGHRS and CDR2 YFSETQ. In DNA, the CDR3 is TGCGCCAGCAGCCAAACCGGGACAGGCTCCTATGGCTACACCTTC. Encoded protein: CASSQTGTGSYGYTF.

CDR3 DNA: TGCGCCAGCAGCCTGACTAGCGGGAGCGGTAATGAGCAGTTCTTC. Translated, it gives CASSLTSGSGNEQFF. This chain uses TRBV5-1 with TRBJ2-1, with 12 bases lining up with TRBD2. Germline V CDR1 and CDR2: SGHRS, YFSETQ. With V trimmed by 4 bases and J by 7 bases, 6 bases remained unmatched. The length of the CDR3 is 15 residues. The full variable domain, completed using reference TRBV5-1 and TRBJ2-1, is KAGVTQTPRYLIKTRGQQVTLSCSPISGHRSVSWYQQTPGQGLQFLFEYFSETQRNKGNFPGRFSGRQFSNSRSEMNVSTLELGDSALYLCASSLTSGSGNEQFFGPGTRLTVL.

The chain joins TRBV28 to TRBJ1-4, with 12 nucleotides matching TRBD1. V was clipped by 2 bases and J by 8 bases; unmatched bases: 3. The CDR3 is made up of 15 amino acids. Germline loops: CDR1 MDHEN, CDR2 SYDVKM. The CDR3 loop reads CASSLGGTGGEKLFF. The CDR3 bases are TGTGCCAGCAGTTTAGGCGGGACAGGGGGCGAAAAACTGTTTTTT.

The chain couples TRBV2 to TRBJ2-2, with TRBD2 matching over 8 bases. CDR3 length: 13 amino acids. The junction had 7 bases not matched to a gene; V was cut back by 6 bases and J by 10 bases. Germline assignment: CDR1 SNHLY and CDR2 FYNNEI. In nucleotides, the CDR3 is TGTGCCAGCAGAACGGGACTAGGAGAGGAGCTGTTTTTT. Translating gives CASRTGLGEELFF.

The CDR3 here is CASSEASGSSYEQYF. The CDR3 DNA is TGTGCCAGCAGTGAAGCGAGCGGGAGCTCCTACGAGCAGTACTTC. The chain employs TRBV25-1 and TRBJ2-7, with TRBD2 identical over 8 bases. Germline CDR1 is MGHDK and CDR2 is SYGVNS. CDR3 length: 15 residues. Germline trimming cut 2 bases from V and 0 bases from J; bases unmatched to any gene: 3.

This CDR3 reads CASSSGTGDLRKLFF. Written as DNA, the CDR3 is TGTGCCAGCAGCTCCGGGACAGGGGATCTGCGGAAACTGTTTTTT. The genes are TRBV7-8 and TRBJ1-4, with 10 bases aligning to TRBD1. The CDR3 is 15 residues long. Trimming took 4 bases from V and 11 from J; bases not matched to a gene: 10. Germline CDR1 reads SGHVS; CDR2 reads FQNEAQ.

The rearrangement uses TRBV7-2 and TRBJ2-1; no clear D gene. V was shortened by 1 base and J by 0 bases, with 4 bases between the two germline ends. Germline V gives CDR1 SGHTA, CDR2 FQGNSA. The CDR3 runs 14 residues. The CDR3 DNA reads as TGTGCCAGCAGCTTAGGCGGCTCCTACAATGAGCAGTTCTTC. Protein product: CASSLGGSYNEQFF.